The 13 T cell receptor beta chains in this list originate from one sample, sequenced in a study of monozygotic twins with cystic fibrosis. Sequencing was performed with immunoSEQ multiplex PCR; in TCRdb, only in-frame clones are kept and a portion is missing. The sample lists tens of thousands of clones; around 96% were seen once. The source material was blood. Every receptor here comes from a girl aged 2 to 9 with cystic fibrosis.

V gene TRBV15 combines with J gene TRBJ1-5; D perhaps matches TRBD1 (6 bases). Trimming cost V 0 bases and J 0 bases, with 15 bases left between them. The germline CDR1 and CDR2 sequences are LNHNV and YYDKDF (reference sequence). This CDR3 has 18 residues. This CDR3 is CATSRDGGKYYSNQPQHF. Here the CDR3 DNA reads TGTGCCACCAGCAGAGATGGGGGCAAATATTATAGCAATCAGCCCCAGCATTTT.

The rearrangement links TRBV9 to TRBJ2-5; D is perhaps TRBD1 (5 bases). Germline V gene data show CDR1 as SGDLS and CDR2 as YYNGEE. The CDR3 has 13 residues. V was cut by 0 bases and J by 5 bases, with 8 bases left in between. For the CDR3, the DNA is TGTGCCAGCAGCGTAGCAGGGATTGAGACCCAGTACTTC. Translating gives CASSVAGIETQYF.

The rearrangement uses TRBV27 and TRBJ2-7, with 7 positions matching TRBD1. With V trimmed by 1 base and J by 3 bases, 3 bases remained unmatched. There are 14 residues in the CDR3. Germline CDR1 reads MNHEY; CDR2 reads SMNVEV (reference sequence). CDR3 coding DNA: TGTGCCAGCAGTTTATTCTGGGACAGCTACGAGCAGTACTTC. Encoded protein: CASSLFWDSYEQYF.

CDR3 sequence reads: CASSVGVAGAGTDTQYF. DNA for the CDR3: TGTGCCAGCAGCGTAGGGGTAGCGGGAGCTGGCACAGATACGCAGTATTTT. The chain links TRBV9 to TRBJ2-3, with 9 bases matching TRBD2. The CDR3 is 17 amino acids. Germline loops: CDR1 SGDLS, CDR2 YYNGEE. The junction had 6 bases not matched to a gene; V was cut back by 0 bases and J by 1 base.

V usage is TRBV27 and J usage is TRBJ1-1, with D unresolved. Germline assignment: CDR1 MNHEY and CDR2 SMNVEV (reference sequence). There are 14 residues in the CDR3. Trimming removed 8 bases from V and 2 bases from J, with 15 bases in between. CDR3 nucleotide sequence: TGTGCCAGCTCGTCGGGATGGCCCAACACTGAAGCTTTCTTT. Protein: CASSSGWPNTEAFF.

The chain joins TRBV30 to TRBJ2-1; D call uncertain. The germline CDR1 and CDR2 sequences are GTSNPN and SVGIG (reference sequence). This CDR3 comprises 10 residues. With 2 bases removed from V and 7 bases from J, the gap between germline ends came to 3 bases. CDR3 sequence reads: CAWSSNEQFF. The CDR3, as DNA: TGTGCCTGGAGTTCAAATGAGCAGTTCTTC.

This chain uses TRBV2 with TRBJ2-3; D gene unclear. The CDR3 length is 18 residues. V gave up 6 bases and J gave up 0 bases, with 22 bases separating them. The V gene's germline CDR1 is SNHLY and CDR2 FYNNEI. CDR3 DNA: TGTGCCAGCAGCGCAGCTGGGAACGCGGCTACTAGCACAGATACGCAGTATTTT. Protein: CASSAAGNAATSTDTQYF.

The chain employs TRBV5-4 and TRBJ1-1; 11 nucleotides align to TRBD1. This CDR3 is built from 15 residues. In germline, CDR1 is SGHNT, CDR2 YYREEE (reference sequence). Trimming removed 4 bases from V and 0 bases from J; junction bases left unmatched: 2. The CDR3 nucleotides are TGTGCCAGCAGCCGGGACAGGGGGATGAACACTGAAGCTTTCTTT. Translating it yields CASSRDRGMNTEAFF.

The chain links TRBV11-2 to TRBJ1-2; D is possibly TRBD1 (5 bases). Germline V CDR1 and CDR2: SGHAT, FQNNGV. The V end lost 2 bases, the J end lost 7 bases, and 23 bases lay between the germline ends. The CDR3 runs 17 residues. CDR3 protein: CASSLRDHGRADRGYTF. The CDR3 nucleotides read TGTGCCAGCAGCTTAAGGGATCACGGCAGGGCAGATCGTGGCTACACCTTC.

The chain links TRBV25-1 to TRBJ2-1; no clear D. Trimming shortened V by 2 bases and J by 3 bases, and 8 bases separated the two germline ends. The germline V gene has CDR1 MGHDK and CDR2 SYGVNS. The CDR3 spans 14 residues. The CDR3 sequence is CASSEQDDYNEQFF. The CDR3 DNA reads as TGTGCCAGCAGTGAACAGGACGACTACAATGAGCAGTTCTTC.

The V and J genes are TRBV2 and TRBJ1-2; 7 bases are shared with TRBD1. This CDR3 has 15 residues. The germline V gene encodes CDR1 SNHLY and CDR2 FYNNEI. V was clipped by 3 bases and J by 8 bases; unmatched bases: 12. CDR3 in amino acids: CASSEKGQPIMGYTF. The CDR3 DNA reads TGTGCCAGCAGTGAGAAGGGACAGCCTATAATGGGCTACACCTTC.

This rearrangement joins TRBV10-3 to TRBJ2-5; D uncertain. V was shortened by 10 bases and J by 3 bases, with 12 bases between the two germline ends. Germline CDR1 and CDR2: ENHRY and SYGVKD. CDR3 length: 12 residues. This CDR3 is CATASNEETQYF. The CDR3 bases are TGTGCCACTGCCTCGAATGAAGAGACCCAGTACTTC.

The chain joins TRBV30 to TRBJ2-5, with 11 bases identical to TRBD1. This CDR3 region has 14 residues. Per the germline V gene, CDR1 is GTSNPN and CDR2 is SVGIG (reference sequence). J gave up 4 bases and V 3 bases, and 4 bases lay outside the gene matches. CDR3 region: CAWSQDRGRETQYF. The CDR3 DNA reads TGTGCCTGGAGCCAGGACAGGGGGCGAGAGACCCAGTACTTC.